The rows below give T cell receptor beta chains drawn from one sample of a study of shared clonotypes between healthy human individuals. The data were produced by immunoSEQ multiplex PCR, yet TCRdb's version contains in-frame clones alone and is incomplete. The data hold 650,000 to 700,000 clones, with less than 95% observed a single time. What was sequenced was memory CD8+ T cells from PBMCs. These receptors all stem from a man aged 18-30 years in good health. Some clones in this sample may be carry-over from other donors' samples. CDR3s include the opening cysteine and the closing phenylalanine or tryptophan.

J gene | CDR3 length | V gene | CDR3 protein
TRBJ2-7 | 15 | TRBV13 | CASSPRTGPAYEQYF
TRBJ2-2 | 14 | TRBV6-6 | CASKRGPGGGELFF
TRBJ2-3 | 12 | TRBV10-3 | CAIREGTDTQYF
TRBJ1-2 | 14 | TRBV5-4 | CASSFLTANYGYTF
TRBJ2-3 | 17 | TRBV28 | CAIQWGLAGVGADTQYF
TRBJ2-7 | 14 | TRBV5-5 | CASSLWGNDYEQYF
TRBJ2-3 | 16 | TRBV9 | CASSVGLADRTDTQYF
TRBJ1-2 | 14 | TRBV27 | CASSPLTGFYGYTF
TRBJ2-3 | 15 | TRBV18 | CASSASGSYHNTQYF
TRBJ2-1 | 19 | TRBV28 | CASSLNRTSGSFLDNEQFF
TRBJ2-7 | 17 | TRBV7-9 | CASTSGTSGRAFNEQYF
TRBJ2-7 | 15 | TRBV5-4 | CASSFAQGDNYEQYF
TRBJ2-7 | 15 | TRBV13 | CASSRIAGNSYEQYF
TRBJ2-1 | 17 | TRBV4-1 | CASSPIGRGGAYNEQFF
TRBJ2-7 | 13 | TRBV5-4 | CASSLQGAEEQYF
TRBJ1-2 | 11 | TRBV28 | CASTPGSGYTF
TRBJ1-2 | 12 | TRBV18 | CASRTGNYGYTF
TRBJ2-7 | 14 | TRBV10-3 | CAISERGKSYEQYF
TRBJ1-3 | 14 | TRBV10-1 | CASSATGPGNTIYF
TRBJ2-3 | 15 | TRBV11-2 | CASSLSGGGTDTQYF
TRBJ1-2 | 13 | TRBV29-1 | CSVWDRDDYGYTF
TRBJ1-2 | 13 | TRBV7-9 | CASSPVTAPGYTF
TRBJ2-7 | 14 | TRBV4-1 | CASSPRDRVYEQYF
TRBJ2-7 | 12 | TRBV10-3 | CAITSDRTEQYF
TRBJ1-5 | 18 | TRBV7-8 | CASSLMIGDRNSNQPQHF
TRBJ1-3 | 15 | TRBV14 | CASSPNRGTGNTIYF
TRBJ2-7 | 16 | TRBV27 | CASSPSVGQVAYEQYF
TRBJ2-3 | 9 | TRBV25-1 | CAAGNPQYF
TRBJ2-3 | 17 | TRBV2 | CASIEVGRRGLEDTQYF
TRBJ1-2 | 14 | TRBV4-3 | CASSQDLGMRGYTF
TRBJ2-1 | 14 | TRBV27 | CASSLQGPYNEQFF
TRBJ2-3 | 17 | TRBV21-1 | CASSKALLAGAADTQYF
TRBJ2-7 | 16 | TRBV7-9 | CASSSFGQRETYEQYF
TRBJ2-1 | 16 | TRBV28 | CASRSTGGGRYNEQFF
TRBJ1-1 | 16 | TRBV10-3 | CAISEGAAEPNTEAFF
TRBJ2-1 | 16 | TRBV9 | CASSVTSGRGSHEQFF
TRBJ2-1 | 17 | TRBV5-1 | CASSHPWEREDMNEQFF
TRBJ2-7 | 14 | TRBV6-1 | CASSDFFIGAEQYF
TRBJ2-3 | 17 | TRBV27 | CASSLSALGASTDTQYF
TRBJ2-7 | 9 | TRBV5-7 | CASTYEQYF
TRBJ2-1 | 16 | TRBV9 | CASSPWTSAPRGEQFF